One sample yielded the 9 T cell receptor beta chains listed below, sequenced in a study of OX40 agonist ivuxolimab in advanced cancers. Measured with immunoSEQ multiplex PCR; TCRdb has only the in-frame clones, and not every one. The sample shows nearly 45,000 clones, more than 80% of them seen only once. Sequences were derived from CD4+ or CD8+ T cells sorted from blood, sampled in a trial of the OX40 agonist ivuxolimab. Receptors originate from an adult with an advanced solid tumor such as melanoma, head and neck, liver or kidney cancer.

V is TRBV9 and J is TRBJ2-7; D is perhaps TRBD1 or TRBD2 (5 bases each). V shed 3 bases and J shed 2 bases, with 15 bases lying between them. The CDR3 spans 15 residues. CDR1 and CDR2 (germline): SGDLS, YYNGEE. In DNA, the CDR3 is TGTGCCAGCAGCGCCTGGGGGAGTTTTACCTACGAGCAGTACTTC. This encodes CASSAWGSFTYEQYF. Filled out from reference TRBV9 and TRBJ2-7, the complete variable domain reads DSGVTQTPKHLITATGQRVTLRCSPRSGDLSVYWYQQSLDQGLQFLIQYYNGEERAKGNILERFSAQQFPDLHSELNLSSLELGDSALYFCASSAWGSFTYEQYFGPGTRLTVT.

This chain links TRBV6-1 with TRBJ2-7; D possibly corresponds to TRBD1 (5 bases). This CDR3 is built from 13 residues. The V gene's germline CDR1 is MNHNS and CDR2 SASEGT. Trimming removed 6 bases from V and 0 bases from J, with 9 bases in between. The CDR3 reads CASSYGHSYEQYF. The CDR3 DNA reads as TGTGCCAGCAGCTACGGACACTCCTACGAGCAGTACTTC.

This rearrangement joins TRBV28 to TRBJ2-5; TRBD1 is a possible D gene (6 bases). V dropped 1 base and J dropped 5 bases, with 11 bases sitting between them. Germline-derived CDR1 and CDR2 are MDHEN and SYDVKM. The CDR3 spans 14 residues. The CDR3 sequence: CASSLFQGRETQYF. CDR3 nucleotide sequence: TGTGCCAGCAGTTTATTTCAGGGGCGGGAGACCCAGTACTTC.

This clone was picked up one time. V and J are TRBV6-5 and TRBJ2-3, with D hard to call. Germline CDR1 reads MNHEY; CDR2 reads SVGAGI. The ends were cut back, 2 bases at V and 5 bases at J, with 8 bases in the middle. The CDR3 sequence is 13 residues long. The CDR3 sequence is CASSYPTLDTQYF. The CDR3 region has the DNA TGTGCCAGCAGTTACCCGACCCTAGATACGCAGTATTTT.

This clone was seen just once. CDR3 loop: CASSLWLQAMNTEAFF. The CDR3 nucleotides are TGTGCCAGCAGTTTATGGCTTCAGGCCATGAACACTGAAGCTTTCTTT. The chain carries TRBV28 and TRBJ1-1; D ambiguous. This CDR3 is built from 16 residues. V was pared by 0 bases and J by 0 bases, with 11 bases between. Germline CDR1 MDHEN, CDR2 SYDVKM.

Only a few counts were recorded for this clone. CDR3 loop: CASKEGAPYEQYF. CDR3 DNA sequence: TGTGCCAGCAAGGAGGGGGCGCCCTACGAGCAGTACTTC. The rearrangement links TRBV2 to TRBJ2-7, with D tentatively TRBD1 (7 bases). Deletions cut 7 bases from V and 2 bases from J, with 12 bases between. The CDR3 is 13 residues long. Germline CDR1 is SNHLY and CDR2 is FYNNEI.

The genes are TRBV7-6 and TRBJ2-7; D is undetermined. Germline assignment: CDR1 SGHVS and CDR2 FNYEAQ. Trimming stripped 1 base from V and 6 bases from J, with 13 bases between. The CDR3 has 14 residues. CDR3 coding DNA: TGTGCCAGCAGCTTAGGGTCCCCCCCGGGCGAGCAGTACTTC. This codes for CASSLGSPPGEQYF.

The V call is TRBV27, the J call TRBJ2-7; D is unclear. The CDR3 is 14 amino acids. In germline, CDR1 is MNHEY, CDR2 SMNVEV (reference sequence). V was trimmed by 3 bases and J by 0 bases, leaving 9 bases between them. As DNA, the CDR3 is TGTGCCAGCAGTTTTTCTGTGAGCTCCTACGAGCAGTACTTC. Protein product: CASSFSVSSYEQYF.

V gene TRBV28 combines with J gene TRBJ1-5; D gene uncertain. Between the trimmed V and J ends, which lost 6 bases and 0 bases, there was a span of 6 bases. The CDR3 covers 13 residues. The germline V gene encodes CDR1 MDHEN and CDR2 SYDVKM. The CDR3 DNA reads TGTGCCAGCAGGCTATATAGCAATCAGCCCCAGCATTTT. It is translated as CASRLYSNQPQHF. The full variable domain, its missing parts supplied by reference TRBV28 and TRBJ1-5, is DVKVTQSSRYLVKRTGEKVFLECVQDMDHENMFWYRQDPGLGLRLIYFSYDVKMKEKGDIPEGYSVSREKKERFSLILESASTNQTSMYLCASRLYSNQPQHFGDGTRLSIL.